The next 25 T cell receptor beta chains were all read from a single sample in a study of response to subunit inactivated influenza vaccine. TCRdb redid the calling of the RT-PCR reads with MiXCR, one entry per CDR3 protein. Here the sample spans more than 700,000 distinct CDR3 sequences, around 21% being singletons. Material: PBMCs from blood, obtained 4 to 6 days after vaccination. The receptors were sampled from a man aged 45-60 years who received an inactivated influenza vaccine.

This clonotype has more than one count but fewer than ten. CDR3 nucleotides: TGTGCCAGCAGTTTTACAGCTAGAGATGAGCAGTTCTTC. It codes for CASSFTARDEQFF. This chain uses TRBV12-3 or TRBV12-4 with TRBJ2-1; D gene uncertain. Trimming pared 3 bases from V and 8 bases from J, leaving 11 bases between. The CDR3 spans 13 residues.

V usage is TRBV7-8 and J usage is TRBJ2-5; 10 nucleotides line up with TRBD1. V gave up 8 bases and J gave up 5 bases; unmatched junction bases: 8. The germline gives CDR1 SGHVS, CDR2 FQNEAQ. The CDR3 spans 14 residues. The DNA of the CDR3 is TGTGCCAGCGCCGGGACAGGGGTTCGGGAGACCCAGTACTTC. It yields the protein CASAGTGVRETQYF.

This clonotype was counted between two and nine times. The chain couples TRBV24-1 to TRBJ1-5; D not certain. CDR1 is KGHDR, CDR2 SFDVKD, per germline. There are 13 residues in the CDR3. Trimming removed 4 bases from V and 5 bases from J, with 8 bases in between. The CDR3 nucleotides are TGTGCCACCAGTGACTATGACGATCAGCCCCAGCATTTT. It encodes CATSDYDDQPQHF.

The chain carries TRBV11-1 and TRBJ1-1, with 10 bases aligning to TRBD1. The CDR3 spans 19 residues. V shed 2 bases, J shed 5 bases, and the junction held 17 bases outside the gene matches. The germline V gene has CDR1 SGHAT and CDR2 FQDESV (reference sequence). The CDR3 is CASSLRLWDRGKMGTEAFF. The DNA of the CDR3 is TGTGCCAGCAGCTTACGTCTATGGGACAGGGGAAAAATGGGGACTGAAGCTTTCTTT.

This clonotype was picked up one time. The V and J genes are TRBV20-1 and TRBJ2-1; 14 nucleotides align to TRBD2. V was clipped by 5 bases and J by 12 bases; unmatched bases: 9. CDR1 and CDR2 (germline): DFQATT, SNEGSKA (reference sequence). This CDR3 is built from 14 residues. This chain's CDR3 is CSAPRTSGGPRQFF. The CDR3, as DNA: TGCAGTGCTCCCCGGACTAGCGGGGGGCCTAGGCAGTTCTTC.

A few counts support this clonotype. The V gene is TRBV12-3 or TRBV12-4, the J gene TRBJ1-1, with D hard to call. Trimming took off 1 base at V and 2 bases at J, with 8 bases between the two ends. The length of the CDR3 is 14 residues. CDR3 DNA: TGTGCCAGCAGTTTAGAGGGCAGCAACACTGAAGCTTTCTTT. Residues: CASSLEGSNTEAFF.

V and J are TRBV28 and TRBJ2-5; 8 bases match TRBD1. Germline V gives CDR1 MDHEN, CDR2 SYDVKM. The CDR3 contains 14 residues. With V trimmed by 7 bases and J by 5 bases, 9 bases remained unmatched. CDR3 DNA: TGTGCCAGCAAAACGACAGGGGCATGGGAGACCCAGTACTTC. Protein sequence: CASKTTGAWETQYF.

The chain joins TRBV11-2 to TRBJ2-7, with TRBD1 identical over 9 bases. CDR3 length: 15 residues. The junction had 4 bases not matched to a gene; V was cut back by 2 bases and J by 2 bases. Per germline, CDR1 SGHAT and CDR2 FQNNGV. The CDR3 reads CASSLIRDRAYEQYF. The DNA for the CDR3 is TGTGCCAGCAGCTTAATCCGGGACAGGGCCTACGAGCAGTACTTC. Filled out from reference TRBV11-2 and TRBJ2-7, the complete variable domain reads EAGVAQSPRYKIIEKRQSVAFWCNPISGHATLYWYQQILGQGPKLLIQFQNNGVVDDSQLPKDRFSAERLKGVDSTLKIQPAKLEDSAVYLCASSLIRDRAYEQYFGPGTRLTVT.

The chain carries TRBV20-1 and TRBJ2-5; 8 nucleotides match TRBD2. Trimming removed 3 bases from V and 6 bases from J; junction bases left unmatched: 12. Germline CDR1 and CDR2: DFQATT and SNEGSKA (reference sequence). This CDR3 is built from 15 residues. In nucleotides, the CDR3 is TGCAGTGCTAGTCGATCGGGGGGGAGTGAAAAGACCCAGTACTTC. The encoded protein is CSASRSGGSEKTQYF.

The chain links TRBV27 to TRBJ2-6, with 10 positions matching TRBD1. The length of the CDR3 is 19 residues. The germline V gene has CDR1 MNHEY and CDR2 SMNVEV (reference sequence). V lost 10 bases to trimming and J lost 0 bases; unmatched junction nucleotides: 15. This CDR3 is CATKVYSGTGVSGANVLTF. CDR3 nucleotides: TGTGCCACCAAGGTCTATAGTGGGACAGGGGTCTCTGGGGCCAACGTCCTGACTTTC.

CDR3 sequence (DNA): TGTGCCAGCAGCTTAGAGGGCTTTTACCAGCCCCAGCATTTT. Translating it yields CASSLEGFYQPQHF. V gene TRBV7-2 combines with J gene TRBJ1-5; D remains unclear. The germline V gene has CDR1 SGHTA and CDR2 FQGNSA. V was trimmed by 1 base and J by 7 bases, leaving 11 bases between them. The CDR3 has 14 residues. Supplemented by reference TRBV7-2 and TRBJ1-5, the full variable domain reads GAGVSQSPSNKVTEKGKDVELRCDPISGHTALYWYRQSLGQGLEFLIYFQGNSAPDKSGLPSDRFSAERTGGSVSTLTIQRTQQEDSAVYLCASSLEGFYQPQHFGDGTRLSIL.

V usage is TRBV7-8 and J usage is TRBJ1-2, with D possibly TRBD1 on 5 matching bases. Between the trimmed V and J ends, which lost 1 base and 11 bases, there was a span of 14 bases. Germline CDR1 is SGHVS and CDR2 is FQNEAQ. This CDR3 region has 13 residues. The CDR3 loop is CASSLEWGFGYTF. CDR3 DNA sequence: TGTGCCAGCAGCTTAGAATGGGGGTTCGGATACACCTTC.

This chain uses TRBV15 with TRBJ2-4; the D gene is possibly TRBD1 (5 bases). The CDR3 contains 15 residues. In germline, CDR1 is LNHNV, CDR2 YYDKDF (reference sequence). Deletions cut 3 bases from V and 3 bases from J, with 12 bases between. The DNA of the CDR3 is TGTGCCACCAGCAGTCCTGGACATATCAAAAACATTCAGTACTTC. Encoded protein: CATSSPGHIKNIQYF.

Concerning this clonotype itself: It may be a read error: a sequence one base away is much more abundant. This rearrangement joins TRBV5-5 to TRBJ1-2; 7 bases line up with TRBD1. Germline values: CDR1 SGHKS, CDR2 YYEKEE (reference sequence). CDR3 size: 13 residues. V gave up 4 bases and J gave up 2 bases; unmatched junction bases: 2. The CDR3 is CASSQTGNYGYTF. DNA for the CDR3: TGTGCCAGCAGCCAGACAGGGAACTATGGCTACACCTTC.

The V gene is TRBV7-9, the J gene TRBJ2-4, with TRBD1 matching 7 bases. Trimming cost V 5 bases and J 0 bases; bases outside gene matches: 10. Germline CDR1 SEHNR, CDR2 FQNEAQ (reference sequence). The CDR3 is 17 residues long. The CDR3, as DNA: TGTGCCAGCAGCCCCGGGACAGTCTTGCTAGCCAAAAACATTCAGTACTTC. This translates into CASSPGTVLLAKNIQYF.

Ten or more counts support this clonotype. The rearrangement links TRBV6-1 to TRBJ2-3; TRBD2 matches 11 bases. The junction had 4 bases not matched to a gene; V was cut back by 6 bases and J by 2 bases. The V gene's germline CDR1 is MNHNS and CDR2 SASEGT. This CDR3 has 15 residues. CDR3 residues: CASSRLAGPTDTQYF. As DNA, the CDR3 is TGTGCCAGCAGCCGACTAGCGGGGCCCACAGATACGCAGTATTTT.

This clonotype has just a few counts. CDR3 nucleotide sequence: TGTGCCAGCAGTTTCATGGCAGCCTACGAGCAGTACTTC. Amino acids: CASSFMAAYEQYF. The chain combines TRBV28 with TRBJ2-7; D remains unclear. CDR1 is MDHEN, CDR2 SYDVKM, per germline. The germline V and J ends were trimmed by 3 bases and 2 bases, with 8 bases remaining between them. The CDR3 sequence is 13 residues long.

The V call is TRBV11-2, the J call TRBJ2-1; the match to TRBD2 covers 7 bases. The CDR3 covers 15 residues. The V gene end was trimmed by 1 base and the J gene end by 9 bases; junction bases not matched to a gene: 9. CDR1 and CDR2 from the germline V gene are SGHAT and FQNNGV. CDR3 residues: CASSLGAISGGEQFF. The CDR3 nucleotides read TGTGCCAGCAGCTTAGGGGCTATTTCGGGGGGTGAGCAGTTCTTC.

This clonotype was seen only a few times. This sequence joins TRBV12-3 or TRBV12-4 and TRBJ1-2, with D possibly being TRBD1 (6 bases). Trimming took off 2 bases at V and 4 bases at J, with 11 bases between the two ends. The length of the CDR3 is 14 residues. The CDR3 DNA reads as TGTGCCAGCAGTTTATGGGGGGCAGGCTATGGCTACACCTTC. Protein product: CASSLWGAGYGYTF.

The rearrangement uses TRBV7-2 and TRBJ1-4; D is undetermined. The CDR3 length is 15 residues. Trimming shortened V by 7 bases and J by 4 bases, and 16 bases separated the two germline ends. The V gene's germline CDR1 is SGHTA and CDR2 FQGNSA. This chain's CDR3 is CASTLMVSVNEKLFF. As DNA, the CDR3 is TGTGCCAGCACCCTTATGGTTTCAGTTAATGAAAAACTGTTTTTT.

The CDR3 region is CASRHLAGGPGELFF. The CDR3 DNA is TGTGCCAGCAGGCATCTAGCGGGGGGGCCCGGGGAGCTGTTTTTT. The V and J genes are TRBV5-7 and TRBJ2-2; 12 bases fit TRBD2. TRBV5-7 is annotated as an ORF whose role is uncertain. The ends lost 5 bases at V and 6 bases at J; junction bases unmatched: 5. The length of the CDR3 is 15 residues.

DNA of the CDR3: TGCAGTGCTCCTTGGTCCCGCACCGGGGAGCTGTTTTTT. It translates to CSAPWSRTGELFF. The chain has TRBV20-1 and TRBJ2-2; D call uncertain. Germline V lookup: CDR1 DFQATT, CDR2 SNEGSKA (reference sequence). V lost 5 bases to trimming and J lost 4 bases, with 11 bases between them. The CDR3 loop spans 13 amino acids.

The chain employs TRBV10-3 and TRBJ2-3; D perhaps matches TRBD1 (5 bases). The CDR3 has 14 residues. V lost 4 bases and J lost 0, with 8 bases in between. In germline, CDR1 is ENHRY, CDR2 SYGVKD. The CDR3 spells CAISVGASTDTQYF. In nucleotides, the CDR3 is TGTGCCATCAGTGTTGGGGCTAGCACAGATACGCAGTATTTT.

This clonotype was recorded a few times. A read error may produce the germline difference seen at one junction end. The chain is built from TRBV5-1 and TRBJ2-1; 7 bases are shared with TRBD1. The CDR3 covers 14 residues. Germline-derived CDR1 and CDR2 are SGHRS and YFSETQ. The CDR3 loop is CASSLTGAEHEQFF. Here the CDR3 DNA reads TGCGCCAGCAGCTTGACAGGGGCGGAGCATGAACAGTTCTTC.

This CDR3 is CSARDLVDTQYF. The CDR3 bases are TGCAGTGCTAGAGATCTGGTGGATACGCAGTATTTT. The rearrangement uses TRBV20-1 and TRBJ2-3, with D unresolved. This CDR3 contains 12 residues. Germline V gene data show CDR1 as DFQATT and CDR2 as SNEGSKA (reference sequence). The germline V and J ends were trimmed by 0 bases and 6 bases, with 7 bases remaining between them.